The clone carrying this TCR beta chain was found many times. The antigen is not known. The data originate from a study of T cells in Graves' hyperthyroidism and ophthalmopathy. Whole-study results and caveats: Most clonotypes that expanded in the thyroid above 0.001 also showed up in blood.

Using RNA transcripts as the source, TCR beta CDR3 regions were amplified. An initial round of RT-PCR targeting the TCR CDR3 relied on the HTBI primer set. MiXCR, applied by TCRdb to the multiplex PCR reads, yields one record per CDR3 protein. The table has about 720,000 distinct CDR3 sequences, about a sixth seen once. From germline, CDR1 is SGDLS and CDR2 YYNGEE. J was trimmed by 2 bases and V by 2 bases; bases with no gene match: 0. The CDR3 is 16 residues long. This chain joins TRBV9 and TRBJ2-1; 14 positions match TRBD2. This TCR was recovered from a man younger than 35 with Graves' hyperthyroidism. The sequencing sample was made of blood. The CDR3 coding sequence is TGTGCCAGCAGCGTGACTAGCGGGAGGGCCTACAATGAGCAGTTCTTC. Translated: CASSVTSGRAYNEQFF.